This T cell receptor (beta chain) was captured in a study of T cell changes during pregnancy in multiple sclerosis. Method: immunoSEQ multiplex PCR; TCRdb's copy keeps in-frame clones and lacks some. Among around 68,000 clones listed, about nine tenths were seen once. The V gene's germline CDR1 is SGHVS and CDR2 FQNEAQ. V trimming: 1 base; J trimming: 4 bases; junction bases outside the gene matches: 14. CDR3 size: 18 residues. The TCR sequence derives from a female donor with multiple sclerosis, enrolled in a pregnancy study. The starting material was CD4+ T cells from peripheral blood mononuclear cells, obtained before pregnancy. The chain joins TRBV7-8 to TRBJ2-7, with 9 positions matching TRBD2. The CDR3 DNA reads TGTGCCAGCAGCTTAGTAGGTAGCGGGAGTCTCCAAATATACGAGCAGTACTTC. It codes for CASSLVGSGSLQIYEQYF.